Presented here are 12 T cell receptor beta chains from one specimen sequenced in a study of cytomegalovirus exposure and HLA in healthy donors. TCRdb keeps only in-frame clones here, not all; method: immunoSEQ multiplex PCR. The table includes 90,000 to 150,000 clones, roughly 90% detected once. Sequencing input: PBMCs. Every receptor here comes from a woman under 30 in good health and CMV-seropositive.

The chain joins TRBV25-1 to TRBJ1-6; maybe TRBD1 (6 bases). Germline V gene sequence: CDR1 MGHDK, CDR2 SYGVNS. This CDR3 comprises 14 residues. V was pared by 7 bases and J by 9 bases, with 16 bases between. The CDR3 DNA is TGTGCCAGCAAACCTTCCGGGGGGCGTTCACCCCTCCACTTT. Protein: CASKPSGGRSPLHF.

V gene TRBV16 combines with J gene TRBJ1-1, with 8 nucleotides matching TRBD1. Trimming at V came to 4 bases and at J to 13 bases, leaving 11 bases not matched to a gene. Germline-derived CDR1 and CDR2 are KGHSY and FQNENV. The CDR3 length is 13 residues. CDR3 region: CASSPGDRRRVFF. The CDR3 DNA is TGTGCCAGCAGCCCGGGGGACAGGCGAAGGGTTTTCTTT.

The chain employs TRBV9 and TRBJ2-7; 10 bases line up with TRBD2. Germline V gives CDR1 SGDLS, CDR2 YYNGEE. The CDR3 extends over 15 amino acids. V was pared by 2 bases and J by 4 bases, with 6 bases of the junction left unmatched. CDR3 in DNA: TGTGCCAGCAGCGTGAGCGGGGGGGCGGAATACGAGCAGTACTTC. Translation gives CASSVSGGAEYEQYF.

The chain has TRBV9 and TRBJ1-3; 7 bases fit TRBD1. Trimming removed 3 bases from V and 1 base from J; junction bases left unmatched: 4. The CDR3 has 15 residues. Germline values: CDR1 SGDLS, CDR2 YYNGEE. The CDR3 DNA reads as TGTGCCAGCAGCGCCACCAGGGGGTCTGGAAACACCATATATTTT. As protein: CASSATRGSGNTIYF.

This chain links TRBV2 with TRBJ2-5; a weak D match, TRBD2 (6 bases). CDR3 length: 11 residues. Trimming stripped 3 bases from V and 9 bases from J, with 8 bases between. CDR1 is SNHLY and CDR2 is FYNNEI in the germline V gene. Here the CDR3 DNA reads TGTGCCAGCAGTGACCCGGGGGCCCAGTACTTC. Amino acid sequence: CASSDPGAQYF.

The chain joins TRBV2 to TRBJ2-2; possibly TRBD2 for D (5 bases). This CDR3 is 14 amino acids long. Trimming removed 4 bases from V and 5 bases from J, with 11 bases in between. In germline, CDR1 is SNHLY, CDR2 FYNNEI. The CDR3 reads CASSVAFSTGELFF. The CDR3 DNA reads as TGTGCCAGCAGTGTAGCGTTTTCTACCGGGGAGCTGTTTTTT. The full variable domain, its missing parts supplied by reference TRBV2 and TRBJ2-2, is EPEVTQTPSHQVTQMGQEVILRCVPISNHLYFYWYRQILGQKVEFLVSFYNNEISEKSEIFDDQFSVERPDGSNFTLKIRSTKLEDSAMYFCASSVAFSTGELFFGEGSRLTVL.

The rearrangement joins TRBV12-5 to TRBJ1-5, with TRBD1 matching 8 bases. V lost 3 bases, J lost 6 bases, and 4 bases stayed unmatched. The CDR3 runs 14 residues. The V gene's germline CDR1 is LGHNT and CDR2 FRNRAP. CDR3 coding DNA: TGTGCTAGTGGTTTCTCAGGGGGCGGTCAGCCCCAGCATTTT. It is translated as CASGFSGGGQPQHF. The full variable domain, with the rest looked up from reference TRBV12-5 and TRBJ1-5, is DARVTQTPRHKVTEMGQEVTMRCQPILGHNTVFWYRQTMMQGLELLAYFRNRAPLDDSGMPKDRFSAEMPDATLATLKIQPSEPRDSAVYFCASGFSGGGQPQHFGDGTRLSIL.

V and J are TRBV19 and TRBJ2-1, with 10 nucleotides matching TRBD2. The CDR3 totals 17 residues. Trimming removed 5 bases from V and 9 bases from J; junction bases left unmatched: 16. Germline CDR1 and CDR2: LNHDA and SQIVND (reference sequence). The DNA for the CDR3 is TGTGCCAGTAGTCCAACCGGGACTAGCGACGGGAGGGGTGAGCAGTTCTTC. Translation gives CASSPTGTSDGRGEQFF.

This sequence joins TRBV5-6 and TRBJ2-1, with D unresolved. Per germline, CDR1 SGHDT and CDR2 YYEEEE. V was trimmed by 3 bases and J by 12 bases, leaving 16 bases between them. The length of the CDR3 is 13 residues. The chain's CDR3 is CASSSALTGGQFF. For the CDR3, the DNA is TGTGCCAGCAGCTCCGCGTTAACGGGTGGGCAGTTCTTC. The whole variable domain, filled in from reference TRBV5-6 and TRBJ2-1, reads DAGVTQSPTHLIKTRGQQVTLRCSPKSGHDTVSWYQQALGQGPQFIFQYYEEEERQRGNFPDRFSGHQFPNYSSELNVNALLLGDSALYLCASSSALTGGQFFGPGTRLTVL.

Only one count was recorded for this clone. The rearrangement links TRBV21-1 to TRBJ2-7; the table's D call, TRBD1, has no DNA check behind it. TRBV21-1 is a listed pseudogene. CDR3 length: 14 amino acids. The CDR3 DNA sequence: TGTGCCAGCTCCACCTACGGACACCACTACGAGCAGTACTTC. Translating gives CASSTYGHHYEQYF.

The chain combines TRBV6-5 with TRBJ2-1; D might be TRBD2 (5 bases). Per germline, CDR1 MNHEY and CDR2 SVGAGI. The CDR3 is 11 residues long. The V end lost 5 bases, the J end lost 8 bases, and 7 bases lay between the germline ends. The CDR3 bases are TGTGCCAGCAGTCGGAGGCATGAGCAGTTCTTC. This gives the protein CASSRRHEQFF.

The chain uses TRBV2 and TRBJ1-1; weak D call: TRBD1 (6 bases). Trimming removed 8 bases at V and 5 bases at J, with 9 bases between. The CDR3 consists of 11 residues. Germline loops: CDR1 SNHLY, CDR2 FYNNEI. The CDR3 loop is CASQGLTEAFF. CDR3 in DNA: TGTGCCAGCCAGGGGTTGACTGAAGCTTTCTTT.